These T cell receptor beta chains were read from a single sample in a study of T-cell reconstitution after alpha-beta-depleted transplantation in children. In TCRdb, the PCR reads were re-called with MiXCR into one record per CDR3 protein. The data hold around 300,000 distinct CDR3 sequences, with around 10% observed a single time. Sequencing was performed on peripheral blood, taken 180 days after TCRalphabeta/CD19-depleted stem cell transplant. Source of these receptors: a male patient between 2 and 10 years old who had a stem cell transplant for chronic granulomatous disease, so the T cells may come from the graft donor. The CDR3 runs from the conserved cysteine through the conserved F or W. The D gene is left open where the match is weak. Not every row has a clone size; where given, it reads once, few, many or a size class.

clone_size d_call j_call v_call cdr3_nt cdr3_aa
many NA TRBJ2-7 TRBV20-1 TGCAGTGCGATTCGACAACTGAGCTCCTACGAGCAGTACTTC CSAIRQLSSYEQYF
many NA TRBJ2-5 TRBV25-1 TGTGCCAGCAGTGATGCCCCGGGACATCGGGGAGAGACCCAGTACTTC CASSDAPGHRGETQYF
many TRBD2 TRBJ2-3 TRBV9 TGTGCCAGCAGCCGCAACGCGGGAGCGGTGGATACGCAGTATTTT CASSRNAGAVDTQYF
many NA TRBJ1-4 TRBV4-3 TGCGCCAGCAGCCAGCCCGGGGGGGAAAAACTGTTTTTT CASSQPGGEKLFF
many NA TRBJ2-1 TRBV7-2 TGTGCCAGCAGCTTAATCACAGTTGAGCAGTTCTTC CASSLITVEQFF
NA NA TRBJ1-1 TRBV5-1 TGCGCCAGCAGCCCGCAGACGACGGTTTGGGTGAACACTGAAGCTTTCTTT CASSPQTTVWVNTEAFF
many TRBD1 TRBJ2-2 TRBV12-3/TRBV12-4 TGTGCCAGCAGTACCACAGGGGGCGCGAACACCGGGGAGCTGTTTTTT CASSTTGGANTGELFF
many NA TRBJ2-7 TRBV27 TGTGCCAGCAGTTTTGTCCCATGGAAGGGATTC CASSFVPWKGF
many TRBD1 TRBJ2-2 TRBV20-1 TGCAGTGCCCCCGGGACAGCCCGCACCGGGGAGCTGTTTTTT CSAPGTARTGELFF
many NA TRBJ2-7 TRBV4-2 TGTGCCAGCAGCCAAGTCCCCGGGATGGTCTACGAGCAGTACTTC CASSQVPGMVYEQYF
once NA TRBJ2-3 TRBV3-1 TGTGCCGGCAGCCCGCGGGCTAGCACAGATACGCAGTATTTT CAGSPRASTDTQYF
many TRBD1 TRBJ1-1 TRBV18 TGTGCCAGCTCACCTCCGAGACAGGGGAACACTGAAGCTTTCTTT CASSPPRQGNTEAFF
many NA TRBJ2-7 TRBV20-1 TGCAGTGCTAGAGGCGTTGTCGACGAGCAGTACTTC CSARGVVDEQYF
many NA TRBJ1-2 TRBV6-2/TRBV6-3 TGTGCCAGCAGTCTAGACACCTATGGCTACACCTTC CASSLDTYGYTF
NA NA TRBJ1-5 TRBV12-3/TRBV12-4 TGTGCCAGCAGTTTACGGGGAGGGGATCAGCCCCAGCATTTT CASSLRGGDQPQHF
many NA TRBJ2-5 TRBV28 TGTGCCAGCAGCCCCCGGGACACGGGGTTGGGAGAGACCCAGTACTTC CASSPRDTGLGETQYF
many NA TRBJ2-2 TRBV20-1 TGCAGTGCAGAGGACACCGGGGAGCTGTTTTTT CSAEDTGELFF
many TRBD1 TRBJ2-1 TRBV20-1 TGCAGTGCCACCCCGGGACAGAGGTTAGGGAATGAGCAGTTCTTC CSATPGQRLGNEQFF
many NA TRBJ2-2 TRBV12-3/TRBV12-4 TGTGCCAGCAGTCCCGGACTTGCCCCAACCGGGGAGCTGTTTTTT CASSPGLAPTGELFF